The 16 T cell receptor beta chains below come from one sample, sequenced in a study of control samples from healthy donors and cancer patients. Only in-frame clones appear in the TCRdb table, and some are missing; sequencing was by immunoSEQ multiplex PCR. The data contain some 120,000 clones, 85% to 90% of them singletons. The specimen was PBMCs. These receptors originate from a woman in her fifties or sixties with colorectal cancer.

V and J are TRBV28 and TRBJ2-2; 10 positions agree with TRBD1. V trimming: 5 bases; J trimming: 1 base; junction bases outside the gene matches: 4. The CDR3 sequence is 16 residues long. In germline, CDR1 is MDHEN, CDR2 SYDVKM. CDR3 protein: CASSPRTGGNTGELFF. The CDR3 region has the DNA TGTGCCAGCAGTCCAAGGACAGGGGGGAACACCGGGGAGCTGTTTTTT.

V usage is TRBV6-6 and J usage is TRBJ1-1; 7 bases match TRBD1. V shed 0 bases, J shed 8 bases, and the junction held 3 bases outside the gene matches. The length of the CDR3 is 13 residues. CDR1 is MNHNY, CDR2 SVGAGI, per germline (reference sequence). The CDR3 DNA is TGTGCCAGCAGTTACTCCGGGACAGCAGAAGCTTTCTTT. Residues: CASSYSGTAEAFF.

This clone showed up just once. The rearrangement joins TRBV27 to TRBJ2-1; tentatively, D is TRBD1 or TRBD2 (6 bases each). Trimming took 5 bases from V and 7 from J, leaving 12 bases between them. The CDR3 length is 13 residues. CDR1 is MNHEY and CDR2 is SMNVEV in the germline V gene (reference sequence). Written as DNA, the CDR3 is TGTGCCAGCAGTAGGGGGGTCGGTAATGAGCAGTTCTTC. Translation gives CASSRGVGNEQFF.

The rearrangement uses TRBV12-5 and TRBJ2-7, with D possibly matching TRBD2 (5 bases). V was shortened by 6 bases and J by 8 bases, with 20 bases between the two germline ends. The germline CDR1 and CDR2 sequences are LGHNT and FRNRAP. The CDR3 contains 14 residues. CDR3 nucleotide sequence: TGTGCTAGTGGAGGACGGGGAGATCCTACGCAGCAGTACTTC. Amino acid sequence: CASGGRGDPTQQYF.

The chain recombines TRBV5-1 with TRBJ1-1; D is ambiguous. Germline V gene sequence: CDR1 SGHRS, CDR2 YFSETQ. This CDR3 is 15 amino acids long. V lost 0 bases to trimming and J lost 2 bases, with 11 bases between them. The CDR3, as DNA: TGCGCCAGCAGCTTGGAAGGGAACCTAAACACTGAAGCTTTCTTT. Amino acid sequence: CASSLEGNLNTEAFF.

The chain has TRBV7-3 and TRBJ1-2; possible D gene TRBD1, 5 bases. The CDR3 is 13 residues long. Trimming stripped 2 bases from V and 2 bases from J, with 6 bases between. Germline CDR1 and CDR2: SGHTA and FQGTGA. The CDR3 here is CASSLDSNYGYTF. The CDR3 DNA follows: TGTGCCAGCAGCTTAGACAGCAACTATGGCTACACCTTC.

The CDR3, as DNA: TGTGCCAGCAGCCCAATTCCCTGGCGGGAGAAACCACTGTTCTTC. Translated, it gives CASSPIPWREKPLFF. The J gene is TRBJ2-1, the V gene TRBV14, with TRBD2 matching 7 bases. The junction had 18 bases not matched to a gene; V was cut back by 4 bases and J by 15 bases. Germline loops: CDR1 SGHDN, CDR2 FVKESK. The CDR3 sequence is 15 residues long.

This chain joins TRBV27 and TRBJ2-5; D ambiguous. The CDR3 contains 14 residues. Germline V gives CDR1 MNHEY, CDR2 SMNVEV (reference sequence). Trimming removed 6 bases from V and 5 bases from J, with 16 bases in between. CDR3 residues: CASSPFSSRETQYF. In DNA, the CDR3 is TGTGCCAGCAGCCCCTTTTCGTCACGGGAGACCCAGTACTTC.

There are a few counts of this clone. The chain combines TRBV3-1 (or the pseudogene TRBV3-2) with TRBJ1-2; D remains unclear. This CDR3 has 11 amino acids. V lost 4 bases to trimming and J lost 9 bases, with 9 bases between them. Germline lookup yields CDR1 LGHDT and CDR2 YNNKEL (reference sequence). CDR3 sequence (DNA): TGTGCCAGCAGCCCAGGACGTAGCTACACCTTC. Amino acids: CASSPGRSYTF.

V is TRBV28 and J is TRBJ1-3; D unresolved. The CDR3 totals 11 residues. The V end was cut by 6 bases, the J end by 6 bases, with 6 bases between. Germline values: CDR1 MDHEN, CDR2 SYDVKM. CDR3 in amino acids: CASSLTNTIYF. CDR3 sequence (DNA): TGTGCCAGCAGCTTAACAAACACCATATATTTT.

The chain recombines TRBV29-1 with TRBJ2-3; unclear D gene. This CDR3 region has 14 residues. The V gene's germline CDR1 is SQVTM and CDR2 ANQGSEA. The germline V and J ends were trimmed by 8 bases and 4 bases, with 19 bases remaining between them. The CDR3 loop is CSTRTLSSADTQYF. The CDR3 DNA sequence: TGCAGCACAAGGACCCTTTCGTCCGCAGATACGCAGTATTTT.

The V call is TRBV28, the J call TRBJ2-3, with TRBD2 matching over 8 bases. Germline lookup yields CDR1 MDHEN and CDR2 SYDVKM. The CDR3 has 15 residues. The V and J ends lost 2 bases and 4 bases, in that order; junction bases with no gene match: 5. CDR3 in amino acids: CASSLAGGGSDTQYF. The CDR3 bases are TGTGCCAGCAGTTTAGCGGGGGGAGGGTCAGATACGCAGTATTTT. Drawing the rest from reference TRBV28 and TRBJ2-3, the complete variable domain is DVKVTQSSRYLVKRTGEKVFLECVQDMDHENMFWYRQDPGLGLRLIYFSYDVKMKEKGDIPEGYSVSREKKERFSLILESASTNQTSMYLCASSLAGGGSDTQYFGPGTRLTVL.

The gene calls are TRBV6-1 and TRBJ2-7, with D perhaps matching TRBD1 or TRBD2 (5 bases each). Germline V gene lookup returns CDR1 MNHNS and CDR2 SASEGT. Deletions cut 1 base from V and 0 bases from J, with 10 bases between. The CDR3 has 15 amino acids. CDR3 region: CASSEDAGSSYEQYF. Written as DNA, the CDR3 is TGTGCCAGCAGTGAAGATGCAGGGAGCTCCTACGAGCAGTACTTC.

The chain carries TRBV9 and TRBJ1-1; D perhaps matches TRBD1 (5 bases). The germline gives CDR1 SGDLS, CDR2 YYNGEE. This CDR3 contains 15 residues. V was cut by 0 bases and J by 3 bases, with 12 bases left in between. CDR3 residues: CASSVVQGGDTEAFF. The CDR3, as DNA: TGTGCCAGCAGCGTAGTTCAGGGTGGAGACACTGAAGCTTTCTTT.

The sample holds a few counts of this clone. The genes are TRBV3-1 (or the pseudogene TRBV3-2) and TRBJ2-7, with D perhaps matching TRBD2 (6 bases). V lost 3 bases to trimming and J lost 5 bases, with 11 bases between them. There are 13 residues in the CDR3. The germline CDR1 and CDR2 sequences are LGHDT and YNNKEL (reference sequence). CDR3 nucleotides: TGTGCCAGCAGCCACGCCCCGGGGGACGAGCAGTACTTC. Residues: CASSHAPGDEQYF.

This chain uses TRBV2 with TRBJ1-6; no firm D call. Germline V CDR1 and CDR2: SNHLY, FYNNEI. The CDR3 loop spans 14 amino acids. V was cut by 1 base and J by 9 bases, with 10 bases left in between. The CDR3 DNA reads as TGTGCCAGCAGTGAAGTGGGTAGTAGTTCACCCCTCCACTTT. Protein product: CASSEVGSSSPLHF.